This TCR beta chain originates from a study of early T cells in non-severe SARS-CoV-2 infection. This CDR3 contains 14 residues. Losses at the gene ends were 6 bases for V and 2 bases for J; bases not matched to a gene: 6. The germline V gene has CDR1 SGHRS and CDR2 YFSETQ. Researchers tagged individual cDNA molecules with unique molecular identifiers. TCRdb reanalysed the 5' RACE reads using MiXCR and keeps one entry per CDR3 protein. The data show 75,000 to 80,000 distinct CDR3 sequences, about a sixth seen once. Broader study findings: VDJdb matching, biased toward anti-spike CD8 responses, missed private and CD4 specificities.

As concerns this clonotype: Its antigen is as yet unknown.

V and J are TRBV5-1 and TRBJ2-5; the match to TRBD2 covers 8 bases. The receptor was isolated from an adult who was a healthcare worker with PCR-confirmed SARS-CoV-2 infection or an uninfected control (not recorded which). Material for sequencing was whole blood. CDR3: CASKVAGLQETQYF. CDR3 DNA sequence: TGCGCCAGCAAAGTAGCGGGGCTACAAGAGACCCAGTACTTC.